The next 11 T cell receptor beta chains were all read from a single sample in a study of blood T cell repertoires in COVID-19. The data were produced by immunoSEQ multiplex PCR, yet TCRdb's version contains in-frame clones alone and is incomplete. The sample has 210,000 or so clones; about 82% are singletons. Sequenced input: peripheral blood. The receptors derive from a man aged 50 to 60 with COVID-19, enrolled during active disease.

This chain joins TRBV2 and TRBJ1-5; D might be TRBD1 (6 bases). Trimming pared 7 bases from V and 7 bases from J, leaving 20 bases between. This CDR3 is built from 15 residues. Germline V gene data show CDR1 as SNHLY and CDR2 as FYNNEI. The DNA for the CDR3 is TGTGCCAGCAACCTAGACGGCCAGGGGATGCAGCCCCAGCATTTT. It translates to CASNLDGQGMQPQHF.

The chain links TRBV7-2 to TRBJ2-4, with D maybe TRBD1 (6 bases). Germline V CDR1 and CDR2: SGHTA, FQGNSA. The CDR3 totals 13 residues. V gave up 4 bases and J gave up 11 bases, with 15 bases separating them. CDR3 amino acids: CASSSGSKGVQYF. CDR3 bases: TGTGCCAGCAGCTCAGGGTCAAAGGGGGTTCAGTACTTC.

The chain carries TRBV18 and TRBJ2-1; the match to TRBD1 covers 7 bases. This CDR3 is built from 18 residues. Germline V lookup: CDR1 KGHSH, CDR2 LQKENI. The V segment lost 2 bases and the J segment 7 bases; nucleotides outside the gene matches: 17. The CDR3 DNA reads TGTGCCAGCTCACCAAACCGACAGGGCAGAAACATGGATAATGAGCAGTTCTTC. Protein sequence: CASSPNRQGRNMDNEQFF.

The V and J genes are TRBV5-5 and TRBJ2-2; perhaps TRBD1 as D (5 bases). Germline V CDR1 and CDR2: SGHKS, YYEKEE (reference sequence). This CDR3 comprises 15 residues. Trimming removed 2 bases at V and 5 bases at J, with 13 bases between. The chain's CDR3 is CASSFRREETGELFF. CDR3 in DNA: TGTGCCAGCAGCTTTCGCAGGGAAGAGACCGGGGAGCTGTTTTTT.

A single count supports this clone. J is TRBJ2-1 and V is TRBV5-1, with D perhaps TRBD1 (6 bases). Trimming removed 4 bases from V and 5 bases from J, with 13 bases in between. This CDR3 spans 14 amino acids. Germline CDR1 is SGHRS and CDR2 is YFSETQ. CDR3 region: CASSPTTGNNEQFF. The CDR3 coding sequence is TGCGCCAGCAGCCCAACTACAGGGAACAATGAGCAGTTCTTC.

The CDR3 sequence: CAISEITVNRGNTGELFF. The CDR3, as DNA: TGTGCCATCAGTGAGATTACCGTTAACAGGGGGAACACCGGGGAGCTGTTTTTT. This sequence joins TRBV10-3 and TRBJ2-2, with 7 nucleotides matching TRBD1. Germline V gives CDR1 ENHRY, CDR2 SYGVKD. The CDR3 totals 18 residues. Trimming cost V 2 bases and J 1 base; bases outside gene matches: 10.

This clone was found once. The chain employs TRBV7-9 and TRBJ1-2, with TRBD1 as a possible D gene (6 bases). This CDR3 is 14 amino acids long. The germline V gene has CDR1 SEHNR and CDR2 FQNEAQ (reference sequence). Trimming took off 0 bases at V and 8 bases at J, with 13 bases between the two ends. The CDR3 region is CASSLALAGEGYTF. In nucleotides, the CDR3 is TGTGCCAGCAGCTTAGCGCTGGCAGGGGAAGGCTACACCTTC.

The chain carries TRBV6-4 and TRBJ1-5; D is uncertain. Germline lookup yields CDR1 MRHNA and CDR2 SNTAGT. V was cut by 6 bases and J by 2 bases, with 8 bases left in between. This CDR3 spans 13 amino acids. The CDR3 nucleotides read TGTGCCAGCAGCCCAGAGGGCAATCAGCCCCAGCATTTT. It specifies CASSPEGNQPQHF.

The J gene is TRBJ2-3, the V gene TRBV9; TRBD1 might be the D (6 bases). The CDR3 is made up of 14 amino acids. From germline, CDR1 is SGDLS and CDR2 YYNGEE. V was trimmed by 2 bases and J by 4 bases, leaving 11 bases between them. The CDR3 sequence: CASSVTSGADTQYF. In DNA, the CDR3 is TGTGCCAGCAGCGTGACATCAGGGGCAGATACGCAGTATTTT.

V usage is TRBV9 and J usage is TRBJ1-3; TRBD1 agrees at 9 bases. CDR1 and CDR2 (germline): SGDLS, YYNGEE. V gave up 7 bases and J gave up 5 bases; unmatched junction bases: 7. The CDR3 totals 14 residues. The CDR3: CASQIGTGRNTIYF. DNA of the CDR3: TGTGCCAGCCAAATCGGGACAGGGAGAAACACCATATATTTT.

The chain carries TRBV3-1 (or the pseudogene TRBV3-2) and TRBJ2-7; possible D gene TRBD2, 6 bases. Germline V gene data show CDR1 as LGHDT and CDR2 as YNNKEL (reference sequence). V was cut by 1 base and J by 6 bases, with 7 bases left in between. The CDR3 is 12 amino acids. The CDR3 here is CASSQASVEQYF. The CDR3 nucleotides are TGTGCCAGCAGCCAAGCTAGCGTCGAGCAGTACTTC.